These T cell receptor beta chains were read from a single sample in a study of cytomegalovirus exposure and HLA in healthy donors. Measured with immunoSEQ multiplex PCR; TCRdb has only the in-frame clones, and not every one. Of 250,000 or so clones listed, roughly 87% are singletons. The sample was PBMCs. The receptor set was obtained from a man aged 18 to 30 in good health and CMV-seropositive. Each CDR3 is given with its conserved first and last residue. Fields, in order: J gene, D gene, clone size, V gene, CDR3 protein, CDR3 DNA. A D gene is named only where the DNA matches it firmly. Size tells how often a clone was seen (once, few, many) or the class of an expanded clone, and some rows leave it out.

J: TRBJ1-1; D: NA; size: few; V: TRBV18; CDR3: CASSPPTAVNTEAFF; DNA: TGTGCCAGCTCACCACCAACAGCCGTGAACACTGAAGCTTTCTTT
J: TRBJ1-2; D: NA; size: NA; V: TRBV7-2; CDR3: CASSLERNYGYTF; DNA: TGTGCCAGCAGCTTAGAGAGGAACTATGGCTACACCTTC
J: TRBJ1-5; D: NA; size: once; V: TRBV4-2; CDR3: CASSQVLGASSNQPQHF; DNA: TGTGCCAGCAGCCAAGTTTTGGGGGCGAGTAGCAATCAGCCCCAGCATTTT
J: TRBJ2-5; D: TRBD2; size: few; V: TRBV7-3; CDR3: CASSSGLHQETQYF; DNA: TGTGCCAGCAGCTCGGGACTACACCAAGAGACCCAGTACTTC
J: TRBJ2-5; D: TRBD2; size: NA; V: TRBV7-8; CDR3: CASSLELAVGPQYF; DNA: TGTGCCAGCAGCTTAGAACTAGCGGTAGGGCCCCAGTACTTC
J: TRBJ1-5; D: NA; size: NA; V: TRBV19; CDR3: CASSPGIQPQHF; DNA: TGTGCCAGTAGTCCCGGGATTCAGCCCCAGCATTTT
J: TRBJ2-3; D: TRBD2; size: NA; V: TRBV30; CDR3: CAWSASGSTDTQYF; DNA: TGTGCCTGGAGCGCTAGCGGGAGCACAGATACGCAGTATTTT
J: TRBJ1-1; D: NA; size: NA; V: TRBV6-5; CDR3: CASKEYRGMNTEAFF; DNA: TGTGCCAGCAAGGAATATAGAGGAATGAACACTGAAGCTTTCTTT
J: TRBJ1-1; D: TRBD1; size: NA; V: TRBV6-1; CDR3: CASSVRQGMAWEAFF; DNA: TGTGCCAGCAGTGTACGACAGGGGATGGCTTGGGAAGCTTTCTTT
J: TRBJ1-3; D: NA; size: once; V: TRBV2; CDR3: CASSAGNSGNTIYF; DNA: TGTGCCAGCAGTGCAGGGAACTCTGGAAACACCATATATTTT
J: TRBJ2-5; D: TRBD1; size: NA; V: TRBV6-5; CDR3: CASSGQGQETQYF; DNA: TGTGCCAGCAGCGGACAGGGCCAAGAGACCCAGTACTTC
J: TRBJ1-2; D: NA; size: NA; V: TRBV7-9; CDR3: CASSFPGIYGYTF; DNA: TGTGCCAGCAGCTTTCCCGGGATCTATGGCTACACCTTC
J: TRBJ2-3; D: NA; size: NA; V: TRBV4-1; CDR3: CASTPTQGSTDTQYF; DNA: TGCGCCAGCACCCCCACACAGGGTTCCACAGATACGCAGTATTTT
J: TRBJ2-2; D: NA; size: NA; V: TRBV27; CDR3: CASSPSVVDNTGELFF; DNA: TGTGCCAGCAGCCCCAGCGTTGTGGATAACACCGGGGAGCTGTTTTTT
J: TRBJ1-5; D: NA; size: NA; V: TRBV30; CDR3: CAWSVGTERPQHF; DNA: TGTGCCTGGAGTGTCGGGACCGAGCGACCCCAGCATTTT
J: TRBJ2-7; D: NA; size: once; V: TRBV19; CDR3: CASSMELALGQYF; DNA: TGTGCCAGTAGTATGGAACTAGCCTTGGGGCAGTACTTC
J: TRBJ2-7; D: TRBD1; size: NA; V: TRBV27; CDR3: CASKGQDRYEQYF; DNA: TGTGCCAGCAAAGGACAGGACCGCTACGAGCAGTACTTC
J: TRBJ2-7; D: NA; size: NA; V: TRBV9; CDR3: CASSVEDQPRHYEQYF; DNA: TGTGCCAGCAGCGTAGAGGACCAACCCCGCCACTACGAGCAGTACTTC
J: TRBJ2-1; D: NA; size: NA; V: TRBV15; CDR3: CATSSRRKNEQFF; DNA: TGTGCCACCAGCAGCCGGCGGAAGAATGAGCAGTTCTTC
J: TRBJ2-7; D: NA; size: NA; V: TRBV25-1; CDR3: CASSEGGSVVEQYF; DNA: TGTGCCAGCAGTGAGGGTGGGAGCGTGGTCGAGCAGTACTTC
J: TRBJ2-7; D: TRBD1; size: NA; V: TRBV2; CDR3: CASKGQGAYEQYF; DNA: TGTGCCAGCAAAGGACAGGGGGCCTACGAGCAGTACTTC
J: TRBJ2-1; D: NA; size: NA; V: TRBV30; CDR3: CACPRRLGDEQFF; DNA: TGTGCCTGTCCGAGACGGTTGGGGGATGAGCAGTTCTTC
J: TRBJ2-7; D: TRBD1; size: few; V: TRBV4-1; CDR3: CASSQDRTGVLEQYF; DNA: TGCGCCAGCAGCCAAGATCGAACAGGGGTTCTCGAGCAGTACTTC
J: TRBJ2-7; D: TRBD1; size: NA; V: TRBV6-5; CDR3: CASRPDRGLWYF; DNA: TGTGCCAGCAGGCCGGACAGGGGGCTATGGTACTTC
J: TRBJ2-7; D: NA; size: NA; V: TRBV6-6; CDR3: CASRPGTATYEQYF; DNA: TGTGCCAGCAGACCCGGGACGGCTACCTACGAGCAGTACTTC
J: TRBJ1-2; D: TRBD1; size: NA; V: TRBV4-2; CDR3: CASSQGWDRTNYGYTF; DNA: TGTGCCAGCAGCCAAGGGTGGGACAGAACTAACTATGGCTACACCTTC
J: TRBJ2-7; D: TRBD1; size: NA; V: TRBV19; CDR3: CASSMGTGHEQYF; DNA: TGTGCCAGTAGTATGGGGACAGGGCACGAGCAGTACTTC
J: TRBJ1-2; D: NA; size: once; V: TRBV7-9; CDR3: CASSTGQLPAPNYGYTF; DNA: TGTGCCAGCAGCACCGGACAGCTCCCAGCACCTAACTATGGCTACACCTTC
J: TRBJ2-1; D: NA; size: NA; V: TRBV29-1; CDR3: CSVEPGSMNEQFF; DNA: TGCAGCGTTGAACCCGGGAGTATGAATGAGCAGTTCTTC